This T cell receptor beta chain was recovered during a study of cytomegalovirus exposure and HLA in healthy donors. Study-wide findings and caveats: Analysis was performed later, and it showed HLA-associated TCR beta chains to be more clonally expanded than equally common others.

PCR was performed using 60 Vbeta and 13 Jbeta primers. The data were produced by immunoSEQ multiplex PCR, yet TCRdb's version contains in-frame clones alone and is incomplete. Among about 120,000 clones, about 81% were seen once, and the ten largest hold around 2%. For this clone: The target antigen is unknown.

The CDR3 is 11 residues long. Germline values: CDR1 SGDLS, CDR2 YYNGEE. The V segment lost 7 bases and the J segment 7 bases; nucleotides outside the gene matches: 1. This clonotype was obtained from a man in his forties or fifties in good health and CMV-seronegative. The sequenced sample was PBMCs. The rearrangement links TRBV9 to TRBJ1-2; 10 bases map to TRBD1. CDR3 in DNA: TGTGCCAGCGGGACAGGGGTTGGCTACACCTTC. Residues: CASGTGVGYTF.